This T cell receptor beta chain was sequenced for a study of glioma-infiltrating T cells. This clonotype was counted many times. The CDR3 extends over 14 amino acids. Germline assignment: CDR1 LGHNA and CDR2 YNFKEQ. V was clipped by 4 bases and J by 4 bases; unmatched bases: 5. The iRepertoire nested amplicon-rescue multiplex PCR amplified TCR alpha and beta CDR3s from RNA. One-step reverse transcription and amplification started from roughly 100-400 ng of tissue mRNA or PBMC total RNA. TCRdb passed the multiplex PCR reads through MiXCR, listing each CDR3 protein once. Of approximately 120,000 distinct CDR3 sequences listed, roughly 25% are singletons.

This chain connects TRBV4-2 to TRBJ2-5, with TRBD2 identical over 8 bases. The source of this sequence is a human donor with low-grade glioma or glioblastoma, undergoing nonglioma brain surgery, or in good health (not recorded which). Input material: glioma tissue, nonneoplastic brain tissue, or PBMCs (not recorded which). The chain's CDR3 is CASSPGLAPETQYF. The CDR3 DNA sequence: TGTGCCAGCAGCCCCGGACTAGCCCCAGAGACCCAGTACTTC.